Presented here are 24 T cell receptor beta chains from one specimen sequenced in a study of OX40 agonist ivuxolimab in advanced cancers. Produced via immunoSEQ multiplex PCR; TCRdb's table is partial and in-frame only. The table shows 50,000 to 70,000 clones, with around 84% occurring only once. This material consisted of CD4+ or CD8+ T cells sorted from blood, taken in a trial of the OX40 agonist ivuxolimab. The receptors derive from an adult with an advanced solid tumor such as melanoma, head and neck, liver or kidney cancer.

The chain recombines TRBV5-1 with TRBJ2-7, with 7 bases aligning to TRBD2. The germline gives CDR1 SGHRS, CDR2 YFSETQ. After removal of 3 bases from V and 1 base from J, the junction contained 4 bases not matched to a gene. CDR3 size: 14 residues. The CDR3 DNA is TGCGCCAGCAGCTGGTCTAGCGGTTCCTACGAGCAGTACTTC. This gives the protein CASSWSSGSYEQYF.

This CDR3 reads CASSPDRLSGNTIYF. The CDR3 bases are TGTGCCAGCAGCCCGGACAGGCTCTCTGGAAACACCATATATTTT. V gene TRBV9 combines with J gene TRBJ1-3; 7 positions match TRBD1. The CDR3 has 15 residues. V was clipped by 4 bases and J by 0 bases; unmatched bases: 4. Per germline, CDR1 SGDLS and CDR2 YYNGEE.

By share of the sample, this clone is medium-sized (0.01 to 0.1%). This chain joins TRBV2 and TRBJ1-1, with D perhaps matching TRBD1 (6 bases). The CDR3 totals 12 residues. Germline V lookup: CDR1 SNHLY, CDR2 FYNNEI. Trimming left V 10 bases short and J 1 base short, with 10 bases between. In DNA form, the CDR3 reads TGTGCCACGGGGGGCCGGAACACTGAAGCTTTCTTT. As protein: CATGGRNTEAFF. Looking up the rest from reference TRBV2 and TRBJ1-1 gives the full variable domain: EPEVTQTPSHQVTQMGQEVILRCVPISNHLYFYWYRQILGQKVEFLVSFYNNEISEKSEIFDDQFSVERPDGSNFTLKIRSTKLEDSAMYFCATGGRNTEAFFGQGTRLTVV.

V is TRBV18 and J is TRBJ1-1; no definite D call. V was cut by 5 bases and J by 7 bases, with 20 bases left in between. Germline CDR1 reads KGHSH; CDR2 reads LQKENI. CDR3 size: 15 residues. This CDR3 is CASSATMLGYIEAFF. DNA of the CDR3: TGTGCCAGCTCAGCCACGATGTTAGGGTATATTGAAGCTTTCTTT.

This clone was counted a single time. V gene TRBV5-4 combines with J gene TRBJ1-5; 9 bases fit TRBD1. CDR1 is SGHNT and CDR2 is YYREEE in the germline V gene (reference sequence). The V gene end was trimmed by 4 bases and the J gene end by 3 bases; junction bases not matched to a gene: 5. There are 15 residues in the CDR3. The CDR3 loop reads CASSLTGGDNQPQHF. CDR3 coding DNA: TGTGCCAGCAGCCTGACAGGGGGGGACAATCAGCCCCAGCATTTT.

In this sample, this clone turned up a few times. This chain joins TRBV28 and TRBJ1-1; TRBD1 agrees at 8 bases. Germline CDR1 is MDHEN and CDR2 is SYDVKM. This CDR3 has 15 amino acids. The V and J ends lost 5 bases and 4 bases, in that order; junction bases with no gene match: 9. The CDR3 protein is CASSPTDRVGTEAFF. The CDR3 DNA follows: TGTGCCAGCAGTCCCACGGACAGGGTTGGCACTGAAGCTTTCTTT.

The gene calls are TRBV11-3 and TRBJ2-1, with 12 bases fitting TRBD2. The CDR3 runs 16 residues. Per germline, CDR1 SGHNT and CDR2 YENEEA. V was clipped by 5 bases and J by 5 bases; unmatched bases: 7. The CDR3 nucleotides read TGTGCCAGCAGCGCGAGGACTAGCGGGACAGACAATGAGCAGTTCTTC. It specifies CASSARTSGTDNEQFF.

The chain is built from TRBV4-2 and TRBJ2-7; TRBD2 aligns across 8 bases. Germline V lookup: CDR1 LGHNA, CDR2 YNFKEQ. V shed 0 bases, J shed 1 base, and the junction held 5 bases outside the gene matches. This CDR3 has 16 residues. The CDR3 region is CASSQDGTSGSYEQYF. CDR3 in DNA: TGTGCCAGCAGCCAAGATGGAACTAGCGGTTCCTACGAGCAGTACTTC.

The chain links TRBV28 to TRBJ2-7, with 9 bases fitting TRBD2. Looked up from germline, CDR1 is MDHEN and CDR2 is SYDVKM. With V trimmed by 8 bases and J by 0 bases, 5 bases remained unmatched. The CDR3 is made up of 14 amino acids. The CDR3 is CASLLAGASYEQYF. The DNA for the CDR3 is TGTGCCAGCCTCTTAGCGGGAGCCTCCTACGAGCAGTACTTC.

This clone is deemed medium-sized. The chain uses TRBV4-1 and TRBJ1-3, with 7 nucleotides matching TRBD1. Germline values: CDR1 MGHRA, CDR2 YSYEKL. J gave up 0 bases and V 4 bases, and 15 bases lay outside the gene matches. The length of the CDR3 is 19 residues. In DNA, the CDR3 is TGCGCCAGCAGCCCAGTCGCGACAGGGCTTATCAGCTCTGGAAACACCATATATTTT. Translated, it gives CASSPVATGLISSGNTIYF.

The V and J genes are TRBV7-9 and TRBJ2-5; tentatively, D is TRBD1 or TRBD2 (5 bases each). The J call may not be correct, given that the DNA end is closer to TRBJ2-7. Germline CDR1 and CDR2: SEHNR and FQNEAQ (reference sequence). This CDR3 spans 15 amino acids. This CDR3 reads CASSRPGTSSYEQYF. CDR3 DNA sequence: TGTGCCAGCAGCCGACCCGGGACCTCCTCCTACGAGCAGTACTTC.

This chain links TRBV6-1 with TRBJ2-7; possibly TRBD2 for D (5 bases). V shed 4 bases and J shed 7 bases, with 14 bases lying between them. This CDR3 comprises 13 residues. CDR1 is MNHNS, CDR2 SASEGT, per germline. The CDR3 protein is CASSVGGPGEQYF. The CDR3 bases are TGTGCCAGCAGTGTTGGTGGTCCGGGGGAGCAGTACTTC.

This chain uses TRBV11-2 with TRBJ2-1, with D perhaps matching TRBD1 (5 bases). With 1 base removed from V and 4 bases from J, the gap between germline ends came to 11 bases. The CDR3 has 15 amino acids. Germline CDR1 is SGHAT and CDR2 is FQNNGV. Here the CDR3 DNA reads TGTGCCAGCAGCTTAGCAGGGTCCGGGTACAATGAGCAGTTCTTC. As protein: CASSLAGSGYNEQFF. The full variable domain, rest sourced from reference TRBV11-2 and TRBJ2-1, is EAGVAQSPRYKIIEKRQSVAFWCNPISGHATLYWYQQILGQGPKLLIQFQNNGVVDDSQLPKDRFSAERLKGVDSTLKIQPAKLEDSAVYLCASSLAGSGYNEQFFGPGTRLTVL.

The genes are TRBV10-3 and TRBJ2-2; D gene uncertain. Germline V gene lookup returns CDR1 ENHRY and CDR2 SYGVKD. V was pared by 1 base and J by 5 bases, with 8 bases between. The CDR3 contains 14 residues. CDR3 in amino acids: CAISELASTGELFF. The CDR3 DNA follows: TGTGCCATCAGTGAGTTAGCTTCAACCGGGGAGCTGTTTTTT.

CDR3 protein: CASSSGQNTEAFF. The CDR3 region has the DNA TGTGCCAGCAGTTCCGGACAGAACACTGAAGCTTTCTTT. The rearrangement links TRBV28 to TRBJ1-1; weak D call: TRBD1 (5 bases). The germline V gene has CDR1 MDHEN and CDR2 SYDVKM. CDR3 length: 13 amino acids. V was trimmed by 4 bases and J by 1 base, leaving 7 bases between them.

The chain uses TRBV28 and TRBJ2-2, with D perhaps matching TRBD1 (6 bases). CDR1 is MDHEN, CDR2 SYDVKM, per germline. Deletions cut 4 bases from V and 4 bases from J, with 16 bases between. This CDR3 has 16 residues. CDR3 in amino acids: CASSSRSTGLTGELFF. CDR3 bases: TGTGCCAGCAGTTCCCGTTCAACAGGGCTCACCGGGGAGCTGTTTTTT.

This clone occurred once. The chain is built from TRBV11-1 and TRBJ2-5; TRBD2 matches 8 bases. V lost 6 bases, J lost 1 base, and 7 bases stayed unmatched. The V gene's germline CDR1 is SGHAT and CDR2 FQDESV (reference sequence). The CDR3 covers 15 residues. The CDR3 loop is CASSYRGGTQETQYF. The DNA for the CDR3 is TGTGCCAGCAGTTATCGCGGGGGGACCCAAGAGACCCAGTACTTC.

The sample holds one count of this clone. The gene calls are TRBV6-1 and TRBJ2-7; D gene unclear. Trimming took 5 bases from V and 0 from J, leaving 5 bases between them. The CDR3 length is 12 residues. CDR1 is MNHNS, CDR2 SASEGT, per germline. This CDR3 reads CASSSVSYEQYF. CDR3 nucleotides: TGTGCCAGCAGTTCCGTCTCCTACGAGCAGTACTTC.

The chain has TRBV7-2 and TRBJ2-7, with 7 bases identical to TRBD1. The germline V gene encodes CDR1 SGHTA and CDR2 FQGNSA. After removal of 5 bases from V and 2 bases from J, the junction contained 6 bases not matched to a gene. The CDR3 extends over 14 amino acids. CDR3 sequence (DNA): TGTGCCAGCAGCCCCCGGACAGGCGCCTACGAGCAGTACTTC. Protein: CASSPRTGAYEQYF.

The V gene is TRBV11-2, the J gene TRBJ2-3; D is possibly TRBD2 (6 bases). V was cut by 3 bases and J by 1 base, with 8 bases left in between. Germline CDR1 SGHAT, CDR2 FQNNGV. The CDR3 length is 14 residues. CDR3 coding DNA: TGTGCCAGCAGCTTCTGGGGGGGCACAGATACGCAGTATTTT. Translation gives CASSFWGGTDTQYF.

The gene calls are TRBV7-2 and TRBJ2-1; TRBD1 matches 11 bases. The CDR3 is 15 amino acids. The J segment lost 6 bases and the V segment lost 3 bases, leaving 4 bases of the junction unmatched. Germline-derived CDR1 and CDR2 are SGHTA and FQGNSA. This CDR3 reads CASSFLGTGGNEQFF. CDR3 nucleotide sequence: TGTGCCAGCAGCTTTCTAGGGACAGGGGGCAATGAGCAGTTCTTC.

This clone was picked up one time. The J gene is TRBJ2-7, the V gene TRBV5-4; TRBD1 matches 7 bases. Germline assignment: CDR1 SGHNT and CDR2 YYREEE (reference sequence). With 4 bases clipped from V and 4 bases from J, the junction kept 5 bases outside the gene matches. The CDR3 is made up of 13 amino acids. The CDR3 here is CASSPGQEYEQYF. CDR3 sequence (DNA): TGTGCCAGCAGCCCTGGACAGGAGTACGAGCAGTACTTC. The full variable domain, its missing parts supplied by reference TRBV5-4 and TRBJ2-7, is ETGVTQSPTHLIKTRGQQVTLRCSSQSGHNTVSWYQQALGQGPQFIFQYYREEENGRGNFPPRFSGLQFPNYSSELNVNALELDDSALYLCASSPGQEYEQYFGPGTRLTVT.

The table lists this clone with a few counts. The chain combines TRBV29-1 with TRBJ1-5; TRBD1 matches 9 bases. Germline CDR1 is SQVTM and CDR2 is ANQGSEA. The V gene end was trimmed by 6 bases and the J gene end by 10 bases; junction bases not matched to a gene: 7. The CDR3 totals 12 residues. Here the CDR3 DNA reads TGCAGCGTCGCGACAGGGGGGAAACCCCAGCATTTT. This codes for CSVATGGKPQHF.

This CDR3 is CASSQDSGSNTGELFF. The CDR3 region has the DNA TGCGCCAGCAGCCAAGATAGCGGGAGCAACACCGGGGAGCTGTTTTTT. This chain links TRBV4-1 with TRBJ2-2, with TRBD2 matching over 9 bases. The germline V gene encodes CDR1 MGHRA and CDR2 YSYEKL. V shed 0 bases, J shed 2 bases, and the junction held 1 base outside the gene matches. This CDR3 has 16 residues.